This passage covers 22 T cell receptor beta chains from one sample sequenced in a study of response to subunit inactivated influenza vaccine. TCRdb processed the RT-PCR reads anew with MiXCR; each CDR3 protein has one entry. The repertoire holds 250,000 to 350,000 distinct CDR3 sequences, with roughly 22% as singletons. Material: PBMCs from blood, obtained about 20 months after vaccination. These receptor sequences come from a man aged 50-75 years who received an inactivated influenza vaccine.

J is TRBJ1-1 and V is TRBV11-2, with D possibly matching TRBD1 (5 bases). The CDR3 is 16 residues long. Trimming stripped 5 bases from V and 1 base from J, with 17 bases between. Germline loops: CDR1 SGHAT, CDR2 FQNNGV. The CDR3 nucleotides read TGTGCCAGCAGCCGACAGCTCCAGTGGGAGAACACTGAAGCTTTCTTT. Its translation is CASSRQLQWENTEAFF. The complete variable domain, with remaining parts taken from reference TRBV11-2 and TRBJ1-1, reads EAGVAQSPRYKIIEKRQSVAFWCNPISGHATLYWYQQILGQGPKLLIQFQNNGVVDDSQLPKDRFSAERLKGVDSTLKIQPAKLEDSAVYLCASSRQLQWENTEAFFGQGTRLTVV.

The V and J genes are TRBV15 and TRBJ2-7; D uncertain. Looked up from germline, CDR1 is LNHNV and CDR2 is YYDKDF (reference sequence). The length of the CDR3 is 9 residues. V was cut by 7 bases and J by 3 bases, with 1 base left in between. CDR3 DNA: TGTGCCACCATCTACGAGCAGTACTTC. Translating it yields CATIYEQYF.

This chain joins TRBV3-1 and TRBJ1-6; no definite D call. From germline, CDR1 is LGHDT and CDR2 YNNKEL (reference sequence). This CDR3 spans 16 amino acids. V was clipped by 0 bases and J by 3 bases, with 9 bases between them. For the CDR3, the DNA is TGTGCCAGCAGCCAAGATGTGGGCTACTATAATTCACCCCTCCACTTT. This codes for CASSQDVGYYNSPLHF.

The gene calls are TRBV5-1 and TRBJ2-5; 8 nucleotides align to TRBD1. The CDR3 has 16 residues. Losses at the gene ends were 0 bases for V and 4 bases for J; bases not matched to a gene: 8. Germline CDR1 is SGHRS and CDR2 is YFSETQ. The DNA of the CDR3 is TGCGCCAGCAGCTTGGGGGGTCGGACAGGGCCAGAGACCCAGTACTTC. The encoded protein is CASSLGGRTGPETQYF.

This clonotype was observed at least ten times. The rearrangement joins TRBV12-3 or TRBV12-4 to TRBJ1-1; D ambiguous. This CDR3 region has 12 residues. Trimming stripped 6 bases from V and 0 bases from J, with 5 bases between. CDR3 region: CASSLMNTEAFF. CDR3 DNA sequence: TGTGCCAGCAGCTTAATGAACACTGAAGCTTTCTTT.

V is TRBV12-3 or TRBV12-4 and J is TRBJ2-1; D possibly corresponds to TRBD1 (6 bases). This CDR3 comprises 12 residues. The V end lost 4 bases, the J end lost 9 bases, and 10 bases lay between the germline ends. The CDR3 DNA reads as TGTGCCAGCAGTTCACAGGGAGTTGAGCAGTTCTTC. Protein sequence: CASSSQGVEQFF.

In this sample, this clonotype turned up a few times. The chain has TRBV15 and TRBJ1-1, with a tentative D call TRBD1 (5 bases). This CDR3 is built from 15 residues. Germline V gives CDR1 LNHNV, CDR2 YYDKDF (reference sequence). V lost 0 bases and J lost 0, with 8 bases in between. CDR3 nucleotides: TGTGCCACCAGCAGAGATTGGGGGTTGAACACTGAAGCTTTCTTT. As protein: CATSRDWGLNTEAFF.

This chain connects TRBV6-5 to TRBJ2-5; 11 bases agree with TRBD1. This CDR3 has 16 amino acids. Germline CDR1 is MNHEY and CDR2 is SVGAGI. V gave up 2 bases and J gave up 2 bases; unmatched junction bases: 4. CDR3 amino acids: CASSYGTGGNQETQYF. Written as DNA, the CDR3 is TGTGCCAGCAGTTACGGGACAGGGGGAAATCAAGAGACCCAGTACTTC.

The V gene is TRBV6-5, the J gene TRBJ2-3; D gene ambiguous. V was pared by 0 bases and J by 1 base, with 8 bases between. The CDR3 loop spans 15 amino acids. CDR1 MNHEY and CDR2 SVGAGI come from the germline V gene. The CDR3 coding sequence is TGTGCCAGCAGTTACTCGAGTCCAGGCACAGATACGCAGTATTTT. It is translated as CASSYSSPGTDTQYF.

The V call is TRBV7-2, the J call TRBJ2-3; TRBD2 matches 7 bases. Germline V gene sequence: CDR1 SGHTA, CDR2 FQGNSA. The CDR3 totals 16 residues. J was trimmed by 4 bases and V by 5 bases; bases with no gene match: 12. Here the CDR3 reads CASSPRTSWLADTQYF. The CDR3 region has the DNA TGTGCCAGCAGCCCACGGACTAGTTGGTTGGCAGATACGCAGTATTTT.

This clonotype has ten or more counts. This chain uses TRBV7-9 with TRBJ1-5; D is unresolved. Germline CDR1 reads SEHNR; CDR2 reads FQNEAQ (reference sequence). V dropped 1 base and J dropped 7 bases, with 20 bases sitting between them. This CDR3 contains 17 residues. The CDR3 DNA is TGTGCCAGCAGCTTAGGTGTGGGGAGACCGAAGGGCCAGCCCCAGCATTTT. Encoded protein: CASSLGVGRPKGQPQHF.

This clonotype was counted between two and nine times. The genes are TRBV7-9 and TRBJ2-1; 13 positions agree with TRBD2. V trimming: 7 bases; J trimming: 10 bases; junction bases outside the gene matches: 7. This CDR3 spans 14 amino acids. The germline CDR1 and CDR2 sequences are SEHNR and FQNEAQ (reference sequence). The CDR3 loop reads CASTLSTSGGEQFF. For the CDR3, the DNA is TGTGCCAGCACCCTCTCGACTAGCGGGGGGGAGCAGTTCTTC.

The rearrangement joins TRBV10-3 to TRBJ1-5, with 9 nucleotides matching TRBD1. The germline V gene has CDR1 ENHRY and CDR2 SYGVKD. CDR3 length: 17 residues. The V gene end was trimmed by 9 bases and the J gene end by 5 bases; junction bases not matched to a gene: 17. CDR3 DNA: TGTGCCATTCGTTCCGGGACAGGGTACCCGGGGCATCAGCCCCAGCATTTT. Its protein product is CAIRSGTGYPGHQPQHF.

The rearrangement links TRBV7-9 to TRBJ2-7; D is ambiguous. The CDR3 runs 12 residues. Trimming left V 5 bases short and J 3 bases short, with 8 bases between. The germline V gene encodes CDR1 SEHNR and CDR2 FQNEAQ (reference sequence). The CDR3 region is CASSPSFYEQYF. CDR3 nucleotide sequence: TGTGCCAGCAGCCCCTCCTTCTACGAGCAGTACTTC.

The chain employs TRBV20-1 and TRBJ2-5; D is perhaps TRBD2 (5 bases). The CDR3 has 17 residues. V was shortened by 1 base and J by 1 base, with 19 bases between the two germline ends. Germline CDR1 DFQATT, CDR2 SNEGSKA (reference sequence). The CDR3 DNA sequence: TGCAGTGCTAGAGTGGTTTACCGGGGAGAGGCCCAAGAGACCCAGTACTTC. Translating it yields CSARVVYRGEAQETQYF.

A few counts support this clonotype. The chain recombines TRBV15 with TRBJ1-1; D uncertain. Trimming cost V 0 bases and J 3 bases, with 11 bases left between them. The CDR3 sequence is 15 residues long. Germline loops: CDR1 LNHNV, CDR2 YYDKDF (reference sequence). The CDR3 coding sequence is TGTGCCACCAGCAGAGATGGAGGTCCGGACACTGAAGCTTTCTTT. Its protein is CATSRDGGPDTEAFF.

The table lists this clonotype with a few counts. The gene calls are TRBV7-9 and TRBJ1-2; D may be TRBD1 (6 bases). Trimming pared 5 bases from V and 4 bases from J, leaving 11 bases between. Germline V gives CDR1 SEHNR, CDR2 FQNEAQ (reference sequence). The CDR3 length is 13 residues. The chain's CDR3 is CASSRQEVYGYTF. The CDR3 nucleotides read TGTGCCAGCAGCCGACAGGAGGTCTATGGCTACACCTTC.

Only a few counts were recorded for this clonotype. CDR3 sequence reads: CASSLALGRNEYRYNSPLHF. CDR3 sequence (DNA): TGTGCCAGCAGCTTAGCGTTGGGGAGGAACGAGTATCGTTATAATTCACCCCTCCACTTT. The chain employs TRBV11-1 and TRBJ1-6; no firm D call. Germline CDR1 is SGHAT and CDR2 is FQDESV (reference sequence). The CDR3 extends over 20 amino acids. V was trimmed by 0 bases and J by 4 bases, leaving 22 bases between them.

The V and J genes are TRBV18 and TRBJ2-7; D not certain. The germline V gene has CDR1 KGHSH and CDR2 LQKENI. V was shortened by 3 bases and J by 3 bases, with 18 bases between the two germline ends. The CDR3 is made up of 16 amino acids. The DNA of the CDR3 is TGTGCCAGCTCACCCACCGCCGGACGCAAGGGCTACGAGCAGTACTTC. Residues: CASSPTAGRKGYEQYF. Drawing the rest from reference TRBV18 and TRBJ2-7, the complete variable domain is NAGVMQNPRHLVRRRGQEARLRCSPMKGHSHVYWYRQLPEEGLKFMVYLQKENIIDESGMPKERFSAEFPKEGPSILRIQQVVRGDSAAYFCASSPTAGRKGYEQYFGPGTRLTVT.

Ten or more counts support this clonotype. The rearrangement joins TRBV10-2 to TRBJ1-1; possibly TRBD1 for D (5 bases). Trimming left V 2 bases short and J 11 bases short, with 15 bases between. Germline assignment: CDR1 WSHSY and CDR2 SAAADI. The CDR3 contains 13 residues. CDR3 nucleotide sequence: TGCGCCAGCAGTGAGGGTGGGGGATTCGACGCTTTCTTT. It yields the protein CASSEGGGFDAFF.

This clonotype has a handful of counts. V usage is TRBV4-1 and J usage is TRBJ1-1; possible D gene TRBD1, 5 bases. The germline V and J ends were trimmed by 0 bases and 1 base, with 12 bases remaining between them. The CDR3 extends over 16 amino acids. From germline, CDR1 is MGHRA and CDR2 YSYEKL. In DNA, the CDR3 is TGCGCCAGCAGCCAAGAAGGAGGGGCAACGAACACTGAAGCTTTCTTT. It yields the protein CASSQEGGATNTEAFF.

The chain combines TRBV12-3 or TRBV12-4 with TRBJ1-3, with a possible D match to TRBD1 (5 bases). The CDR3 runs to 13 residues. V lost 2 bases and J lost 6, with 8 bases in between. CDR3: CASSLQGTNTIYF. For the CDR3, the DNA is TGTGCCAGCAGTTTACAGGGCACAAACACCATATATTTT.